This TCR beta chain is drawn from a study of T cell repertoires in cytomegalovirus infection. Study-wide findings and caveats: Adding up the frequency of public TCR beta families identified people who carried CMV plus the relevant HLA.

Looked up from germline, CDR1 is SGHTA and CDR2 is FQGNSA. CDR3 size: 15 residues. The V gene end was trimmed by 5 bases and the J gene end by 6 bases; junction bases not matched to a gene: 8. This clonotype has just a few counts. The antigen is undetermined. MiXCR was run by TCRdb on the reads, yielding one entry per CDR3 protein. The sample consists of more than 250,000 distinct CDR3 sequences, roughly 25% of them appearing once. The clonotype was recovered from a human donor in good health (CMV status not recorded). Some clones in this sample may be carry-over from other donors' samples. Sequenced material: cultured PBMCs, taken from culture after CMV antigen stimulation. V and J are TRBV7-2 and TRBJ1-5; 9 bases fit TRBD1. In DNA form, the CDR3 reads TGTGCCAGCAGCCCCGGACAGGGGTTTAGTCAGCCCCAGCATTTT. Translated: CASSPGQGFSQPQHF.